This T cell receptor (beta chain) was observed in a study of OX40 agonist ivuxolimab in advanced cancers. Study overall: Intravenous ivuxolimab at 0.01 to 10 mg/kg was given to patients every 2 weeks. Three patients responded partially, comprising one with hepatocellular carcinoma and two with cutaneous melanoma.

If patients had autoimmune disease history or systemic immunosuppression, they were excluded. Method: immunoSEQ multiplex PCR; TCRdb's copy keeps in-frame clones and lacks some. The data show roughly 40,000 clones, about 87% seen once. The germline V and J ends were trimmed by 2 bases and 5 bases, with 10 bases remaining between them. Germline V gives CDR1 SQVTM, CDR2 ANQGSEA. CDR3 size: 13 residues. The chain uses TRBV29-1 and TRBJ2-1; D is undetermined. The sequenced sample was CD4+ or CD8+ T cells sorted from blood, obtained in a trial of the OX40 agonist ivuxolimab. This TCR derives from an adult with an advanced solid tumor such as melanoma, head and neck, liver or kidney cancer. In DNA, the CDR3 is TGCAGCGTTGAAACGGGCCGGCACAATGAGCAGTTCTTC. Translating it yields CSVETGRHNEQFF.